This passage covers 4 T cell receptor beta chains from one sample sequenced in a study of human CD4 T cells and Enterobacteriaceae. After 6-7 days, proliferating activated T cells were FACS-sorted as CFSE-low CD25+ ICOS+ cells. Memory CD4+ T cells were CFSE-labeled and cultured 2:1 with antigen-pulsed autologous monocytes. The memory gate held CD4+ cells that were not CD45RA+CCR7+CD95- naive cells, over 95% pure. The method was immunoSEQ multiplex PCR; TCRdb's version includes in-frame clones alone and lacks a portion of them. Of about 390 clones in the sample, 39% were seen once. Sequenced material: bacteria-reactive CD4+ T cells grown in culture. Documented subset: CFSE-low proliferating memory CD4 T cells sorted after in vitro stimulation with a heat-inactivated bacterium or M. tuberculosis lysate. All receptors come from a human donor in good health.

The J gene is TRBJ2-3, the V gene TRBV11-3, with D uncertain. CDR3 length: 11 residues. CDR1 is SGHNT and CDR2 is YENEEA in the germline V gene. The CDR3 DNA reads TGTGCAGCAGCTTACACAGATACGCAGTATTTT. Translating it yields CAAAYTDTQYF.

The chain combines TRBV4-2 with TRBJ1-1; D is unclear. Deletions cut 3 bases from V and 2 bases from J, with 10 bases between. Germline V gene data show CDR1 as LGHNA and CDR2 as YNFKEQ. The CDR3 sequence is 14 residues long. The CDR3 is CASSQFQVNTEAFF. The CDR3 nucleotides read TGTGCCAGCAGCCAGTTCCAGGTTAACACTGAAGCTTTCTTT.

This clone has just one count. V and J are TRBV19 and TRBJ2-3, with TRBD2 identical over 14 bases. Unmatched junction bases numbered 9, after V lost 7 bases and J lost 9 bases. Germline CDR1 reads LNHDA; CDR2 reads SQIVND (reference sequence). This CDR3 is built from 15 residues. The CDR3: CASTTGTSGRKTQYF. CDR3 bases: TGTGCCAGTACCACCGGGACTAGCGGGAGAAAGACGCAGTATTTT.

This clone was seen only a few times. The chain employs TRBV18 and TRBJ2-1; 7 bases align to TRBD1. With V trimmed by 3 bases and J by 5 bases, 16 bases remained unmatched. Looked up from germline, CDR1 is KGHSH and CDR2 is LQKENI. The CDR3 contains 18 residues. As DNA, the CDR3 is TGTGCCAGCTCACCGGACAGGCCGCTAGGATTGAGGGACAATGAGCAGTTCTTC. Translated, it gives CASSPDRPLGLRDNEQFF.